This T cell receptor beta chain was recovered during a study of identical twins. All donors were healthy Caucasians. Using its own MiXCR run on the 5' RACE reads, TCRdb lists one record per CDR3 protein. The data contain under 250,000 distinct CDR3 sequences, around 7.6% of them seen just once; the ten biggest clones take up 5% to 6%. This clonotype showed up many times. Per germline, CDR1 SNHLY and CDR2 FYNNEI. The V gene lost 6 bases and the J gene lost 0 bases, with 15 bases spanning the gap. This CDR3 region has 16 residues. These data are also associated with another study on yellow fever vaccine responses in identical twins.

Sample: CD8+ T cells sorted from blood. The chain uses TRBV2 and TRBJ1-3, with a possible D match to TRBD1 (5 bases). The TCR was taken from a woman in her late teens or twenties in good health. CDR3 nucleotides: TGTGCCAGCAGGGCCCCAGGGTATAGCTCTGGAAACACCATATATTTT. Amino acid sequence: CASRAPGYSSGNTIYF.